These T cell receptor beta chains were read from a single sample in a study of T cells in Graves' hyperthyroidism and ophthalmopathy. TCRdb processed the multiplex PCR reads anew with MiXCR; each CDR3 protein has one entry. The sample has around 250,000 distinct CDR3 sequences; roughly 15% are singletons. Input material: blood. The receptors here all came from a woman in her forties with Graves' hyperthyroidism that later progressed to Graves' ophthalmopathy. Both conserved end residues are trimmed from each CDR3. The order of the fields is J gene, V gene, clone size, CDR3 protein. Clone sizes are given selectively: once, few, many, or a class where the clone is expanded.

>TRBJ1-5|TRBV28|many
ASSLTGAGNQPQH
>TRBJ2-5|TRBV7-9|many
ASSHLGGGRETQY
>TRBJ2-7|TRBV3-1|many
ASSQRQRSSYEQY
>TRBJ2-7|TRBV14|many
ASSAGGVDYEQY
>TRBJ1-1|TRBV11-1|many
ASSLSLTVDTEAF
>TRBJ2-7|TRBV7-9|-
ASSSDLGTKEQY
>TRBJ2-5|TRBV4-1|many
ASSHSYRTSGSLGETQY
>TRBJ2-6|TRBV6-1|few
ASRGSGSGANVLT
>TRBJ1-1|TRBV28|many
ASSLSLQGWNTEAF
>TRBJ1-2|TRBV28|-
ASRNSAGRGGYT
>TRBJ2-2|TRBV28|many
ASSRDRGLVGELF
>TRBJ1-1|TRBV11-3|-
ASSLGETEAF
>TRBJ2-1|TRBV19|many
ASSMGLVWDEQF
>TRBJ2-1|TRBV5-1|many
ASSLALREFPF
>TRBJ1-1|TRBV19|few
ASSIERGRAEAF
>TRBJ1-1|TRBV20-1|-
SAWGDGTNTEAF
>TRBJ2-7|TRBV4-1|-
ASSQFRVLVVDEQY
>TRBJ2-1|TRBV20-1|many
SAPEQAGLYNEQF
>TRBJ2-7|TRBV20-1|many
SARPVEILTYEQY
>TRBJ2-2|TRBV7-2|-
ASSLVGTWVGPGELF
>TRBJ2-2|TRBV30|many
AWSQQRYTGELF
>TRBJ1-5|TRBV7-8|many
ASSPDINQPQH
>TRBJ1-5|TRBV12-3/TRBV12-4|many
ASSLLATGGASQPQH
>TRBJ2-1|TRBV19|few
ASSTSLAGVSYNEQF
>TRBJ2-2|TRBV7-8|many
ASSRRVGAENTGELF
>TRBJ2-1|TRBV2|many
ASSEQGVSYNEQF
>TRBJ2-5|TRBV2|-
ASRAGLAGIGTQY
>TRBJ1-1|TRBV19|many
ASSLQGATEAF
>TRBJ1-5|TRBV10-3|many
AISPGHQPQH
>TRBJ1-4|TRBV20-1|few
SGGQLNEKLF
>TRBJ1-1|TRBV14|few
ASSPFRGNTEAF
>TRBJ1-1|TRBV5-1|-
ASSLSRTMNTEAF